This T cell receptor beta chain was identified during a study of blood T cell repertoires in COVID-19. The wider study: Sites across the United States, Italy and Spain contributed samples from acute and convalescent COVID-19. PBMCs, B-cell-depleted T cells, or T cells were the source of the cDNA or gDNA that made up the material.

Authors' data handling: Amplification with reference gene primers provided the estimates of nucleated cell counts. Clones were sequenced by immunoSEQ multiplex PCR, and TCRdb holds only the in-frame ones, with some missing. V and J calls and clone size follow that table, whereas D and trimming were derived from the DNA. The data hold about 74,000 clones, with more than 90% observed a single time. The sequenced sample was peripheral blood. The receptor's source is a man aged 50 to 59 with acute or convalescent COVID-19.

The CDR3 DNA follows: TGCGCCAGCAGCCAAGGACTCCGCGGGCTAGCGGGAGAAGTCACCGGGGAGCTGTTTTTT. It translates to CASSQGLRGLAGEVTGELFF. The chain recombines TRBV4-1 with TRBJ2-2, with 10 bases that match TRBD2. With V trimmed by 1 base and J by 4 bases, 15 bases remained unmatched. The CDR3 is 20 residues long. Germline CDR1 reads MGHRA; CDR2 reads YSYEKL.